Below, one TCR beta chain is given with its context. Its antigen is unknown. The data are from a study of long-term antiretroviral therapy in people with HIV. The wider study: When the earliest samples were collected, ART was typically delayed until CD4 counts fell. Study-wide results and limits: Adherence to ART, viral resistance and therapy changes lacked any data.

The CDR3 loop spans 16 amino acids. Germline values: CDR1 SEHNR, CDR2 FQNEAQ (reference sequence). The V and J ends lost 7 bases and 8 bases, in that order; junction bases with no gene match: 12. Assay version v3.0 of immunoSEQ was used, and it was run at survey level. The repertoire was sequenced with immunoSEQ multiplex PCR; TCRdb's copy has only in-frame clones and lacks some. The sample shows about 15,000 clones, approximately 80% of them seen only once. The content of samples before DNA extraction was roughly 0.9-11 million cryopreserved PBMC. The rearrangement joins TRBV7-9 to TRBJ2-1, with 12 bases matching TRBD2. This TCR was sampled from a middle-aged man with HIV. Here the sequenced sample was unsorted PBMCs, taken just before starting antiretroviral therapy. The CDR3 is CASINQPLAGGDEQFF. The CDR3 DNA follows: TGTGCCAGCATCAACCAACCGCTAGCGGGGGGGGATGAGCAGTTCTTC. The variable domain in full, with the rest retrieved from reference TRBV7-9 and TRBJ2-1, is DTGVSQNPRHKITKRGQNVTFRCDPISEHNRLYWYRQTLGQGPEFLTYFQNEAQLEKSRLLSDRFSAERPKGSFSTLEIQRTEQGDSAMYLCASINQPLAGGDEQFFGPGTRLTVL.